Listed below are T cell receptor beta chains from one sample, sequenced in a study of blood T cell repertoires in COVID-19. Some clones are missing from TCRdb's copy, which holds only in-frame ones; the method was immunoSEQ multiplex PCR. Among about 76,000 clones listed, 70% to 75% were seen once. The sample taken for sequencing was peripheral blood. These receptors were collected from a man aged 70 or older with acute or convalescent COVID-19. The CDR3 runs from the conserved cysteine through the conserved F or W. D genes are given only for firm matches. Clone size appears in some rows only: once, few, many, or a class for an expanded clone.

v_gene,abundance,j_gene,d_gene,CDR3aa,CDR3nt
TRBV6-5,once,TRBJ1-4,NA,CACVPTGLNTGKLFF,TGTGCTTGCGTCCCAACTGGACTGAATACTGGAAAACTGTTTTTT
TRBV19,few,TRBJ1-6,TRBD1,CASTVGQVNSPLHF,TGTGCCAGCACAGTGGGACAGGTCAATTCACCCCTCCACTTT
TRBV7-3,few,TRBJ2-7,TRBD1,CASSWDRGYEQYF,TGTGCCAGCAGCTGGGACAGGGGCTACGAGCAGTACTTC
TRBV28,NA,TRBJ1-1,TRBD1,CASRVDRVNTEAFF,TGTGCCAGCAGAGTGGACAGGGTGAACACTGAAGCTTTCTTT
TRBV28,NA,TRBJ2-1,NA,CATLAGEAYNEQFF,TGTGCCACCCTAGCCGGGGAGGCATACAATGAGCAGTTCTTC
TRBV5-6,once,TRBJ1-5,NA,CASSFRDSNQPQHF,TGTGCCAGCAGCTTTCGGGATAGCAATCAGCCCCAGCATTTT
TRBV7-2,NA,TRBJ1-3,TRBD1,CASSRARPDRGTGNTIYF,TGTGCCAGCAGCCGTGCGAGGCCTGACAGGGGTACTGGAAACACCATATATTTT
TRBV7-3,NA,TRBJ2-3,NA,CASSLTGSTDTQYF,TGTGCCAGCAGCTTAACCGGTAGCACAGATACGCAGTATTTT
TRBV5-6,few,TRBJ1-2,TRBD1,CASSWGQRNYGYTF,TGTGCCAGCAGCTGGGGACAGAGGAACTATGGCTACACCTTC
TRBV5-1,NA,TRBJ2-7,TRBD2,CASSSLAGGPNEQYF,TGCGCCAGCAGCTCACTAGCGGGAGGGCCTAACGAGCAGTACTTC
TRBV4-2,NA,TRBJ2-6,NA,CASSQDRGSGANVLTF,TGTGCCAGCAGCCAAGATCGGGGCTCTGGGGCCAACGTCCTGACTTTC
TRBV7-3,few,TRBJ2-6,TRBD2,CASRRGVAGNSGANVLTF,TGTGCCAGCAGACGTGGGGTAGCGGGAAACTCTGGGGCCAACGTCCTGACTTTC
TRBV18,once,TRBJ2-3,TRBD2,CASSPGGRGDTQYF,TGTGCCAGCTCACCAGGCGGGAGAGGTGATACGCAGTATTTT
TRBV11-3,NA,TRBJ2-5,TRBD1,CASSHPTGAGETQYF,TGTGCCAGCAGCCACCCGACAGGGGCTGGAGAGACCCAGTACTTC
TRBV27,NA,TRBJ1-5,NA,CASKGPGNQPQHF,TGTGCCAGCAAGGGGCCGGGCAATCAGCCCCAGCATTTT
TRBV7-3,NA,TRBJ2-3,TRBD1,CASSPKMGQGDKDTQYF,TGTGCCAGCAGCCCCAAAATGGGACAGGGGGATAAAGATACGCAGTATTTT
TRBV5-6,NA,TRBJ2-7,NA,CASSPTGFPYEQYF,TGTGCCAGCAGCCCTACAGGTTTCCCCTACGAGCAGTACTTC
TRBV10-3,many,TRBJ2-2,TRBD1,CAISEPGTVSGELFF,TGTGCCATCAGTGAACCCGGGACAGTCTCGGGGGAGCTGTTTTTT
TRBV24-1,once,TRBJ2-1,TRBD2,CATSDSSGRVSNEQFF,TGTGCCACCAGTGATTCTAGCGGGAGGGTGAGCAATGAGCAGTTCTTC
TRBV27,NA,TRBJ2-2,NA,CASSRGQNTGELFF,TGTGCCAGCAGTCGCGGACAGAACACCGGGGAGCTGTTTTTT
TRBV6-5,NA,TRBJ2-1,TRBD2,CATSSGGSAPNEQFF,TGTGCCACCTCCTCGGGCGGGAGCGCACCTAATGAGCAGTTCTTC
TRBV15,NA,TRBJ2-1,TRBD2,CATSRDQRAGNEQFF,TGTGCCACCAGCAGAGATCAAAGAGCGGGGAATGAGCAGTTCTTC
TRBV18,NA,TRBJ2-7,NA,CASSPPGRALEQYF,TGTGCCAGCTCACCACCGGGCAGGGCTTTAGAGCAGTACTTC
TRBV27,NA,TRBJ2-7,NA,CASSSDTSPYEQYF,TGTGCCAGCAGTTCGGACACGTCCCCCTACGAGCAGTACTTC
TRBV27,NA,TRBJ2-3,TRBD2,CASSPPGLAASDTQYF,TGTGCCAGCAGTCCGCCCGGACTAGCGGCATCAGATACGCAGTATTTT
TRBV19,NA,TRBJ2-1,TRBD2,CASRTGLAGTTYEQFF,TGTGCCAGTAGGACGGGACTAGCGGGTACTACTTATGAGCAGTTCTTC
TRBV19,NA,TRBJ1-2,NA,CASSTTVRGYTF,TGTGCCAGTAGCACCACAGTTCGCGGCTACACCTTC
TRBV28,NA,TRBJ1-2,NA,CASSLSTGLNYGYTF,TGTGCCAGCAGCCTCTCAACAGGGCTTAACTATGGCTACACCTTC
TRBV18,NA,TRBJ1-1,NA,CASSPTGGTQAFF,TGTGCCAGCTCACCGACCGGCGGGACTCAAGCTTTCTTT
TRBV10-3,NA,TRBJ1-1,NA,CAISESPPGVNTEAFF,TGTGCCATCAGTGAGTCGCCGCCAGGGGTGAACACTGAAGCTTTCTTT
TRBV3-1/TRBV3-2,few,TRBJ2-2,NA,CASSLAVASGELFF,TGTGCCAGCAGCCTCGCAGTTGCTAGCGGGGAGCTGTTTTTT
TRBV5-1,NA,TRBJ2-1,NA,CASSSGGGVRNEQFF,TGCGCCAGCAGCTCCGGGGGTGGGGTTAGGAATGAGCAGTTCTTC
TRBV4-1,NA,TRBJ1-5,NA,CASSRAQVDNQPQHF,TGCGCCAGCAGCCGGGCACAGGTCGACAATCAGCCCCAGCATTTT
TRBV28,few,TRBJ1-6,NA,CASSFDSLNSPLHF,TGTGCCAGCAGTTTCGACAGCCTTAATTCACCCCTCCACTTT
TRBV24-1,medium-sized,TRBJ2-1,NA,CATSDRTGVVGKQFF,TGTGCCACCAGTGACCGGACGGGAGTTGTGGGAAAGCAGTTCTTC
TRBV6-2/TRBV6-3,few,TRBJ2-7,TRBD2,CASTPEVAGAYEQYF,TGTGCCAGCACCCCGGAGGTAGCGGGGGCCTACGAGCAGTACTTC
TRBV28,NA,TRBJ1-5,TRBD1,CASRPGGDSNQPQHF,TGTGCCAGCAGGCCAGGGGGTGATAGCAATCAGCCCCAGCATTTT
TRBV2,NA,TRBJ2-3,TRBD2,CASRRTSEPTDTQYF,TGTGCCAGCAGGCGCACTAGCGAGCCCACAGATACGCAGTATTTT
TRBV10-3,NA,TRBJ2-3,NA,CAISSILAPDTQYF,TGTGCCATCAGTTCAATTCTAGCACCAGATACGCAGTATTTT
TRBV7-9,once,TRBJ1-1,NA,CASSLEGRTEAFF,TGTGCCAGCAGCTTAGAGGGGCGCACTGAAGCTTTCTTT
TRBV4-2,NA,TRBJ2-1,NA,CASSQERGLAYNEQFF,TGTGCCAGCAGCCAAGAACGAGGGCTAGCCTACAATGAGCAGTTCTTC
TRBV7-8,NA,TRBJ1-3,NA,CASSSSGFGNTIYF,TGTGCCAGCAGCTCCTCAGGGTTCGGAAACACCATATATTTT
TRBV18,few,TRBJ2-5,TRBD1,CASSDRGETQYF,TGTGCCAGCTCGGACAGGGGGGAGACCCAGTACTTC
TRBV10-2,NA,TRBJ1-2,TRBD1,CASSRDRGPSNYGYTF,TGCGCCAGCAGCCGGGACAGGGGGCCCTCTAACTATGGCTACACCTTC
TRBV10-1,NA,TRBJ1-6,NA,CASSPGPAGWSLHF,TGCGCCAGCAGTCCAGGGCCAGCAGGGTGGTCCCTCCACTTT
TRBV6-2/TRBV6-3,NA,TRBJ1-2,NA,CASSYESFYGYTF,TGTGCCAGCAGTTACGAGTCCTTCTATGGCTACACCTTC
TRBV24-1,NA,TRBJ2-1,TRBD2,CATSDWTSINEQFF,TGTGCCACCAGTGACTGGACTAGCATCAATGAGCAGTTCTTC
TRBV7-2,NA,TRBJ1-2,NA,CASSLGRTNYGYTF,TGTGCCAGCAGCTTGGGCCGGACTAACTATGGCTACACCTTC
TRBV12-3/TRBV12-4,few,TRBJ2-5,NA,CASSFEETQYF,TGTGCCAGCAGTTTCGAAGAGACCCAGTACTTC
TRBV11-3,NA,TRBJ2-1,NA,CASSLSRSYNEQFF,TGTGCCAGCAGCTTAAGCAGGTCCTACAATGAGCAGTTCTTC
TRBV28,few,TRBJ1-2,NA,CASRRQAERSEGF,TGTGCCAGCAGACGACAGGCGGAAAGATCTGAGGGCTTC
TRBV6-5,NA,TRBJ1-1,NA,CASSLQGPAEAFF,TGTGCCAGCAGTCTTCAGGGTCCCGCTGAAGCTTTCTTT
TRBV19,NA,TRBJ1-2,TRBD1,CATLPEGARGGYGYTF,TGTGCCACTCTCCCTGAGGGGGCCCGCGGCGGCTATGGCTACACCTTC
TRBV4-2,medium-sized,TRBJ2-7,TRBD2,CASSLEGGLAGGEQYF,TGTGCCAGCAGCCTTGAGGGGGGGCTAGCGGGAGGCGAGCAGTACTTC
TRBV5-4,once,TRBJ2-2,TRBD1,CASSRGQGSGELFF,TGTGCCAGCAGCAGGGGACAGGGAAGCGGGGAGCTGTTTTTT